This T cell receptor beta chain emerged from a study of shared clonotypes between healthy human individuals. Findings of the study overall: The generation probabilities recorded for non-shared clonotypes fell below those of clonotypes shared by all four donors.

In regard to this clone: Its specificity is unknown.

Germline loops: CDR1 SNHLY, CDR2 FYNNEI. V lost 6 bases and J 2 bases, leaving 14 bases between the germline ends. The CDR3 contains 14 residues. Clones were read by immunoSEQ multiplex PCR, and TCRdb kept only the in-frame ones, dropping some. The sample gives under 1,100,000 clones, 75% of which show up once; roughly 1.5% is in the top ten. Sequencing was done on a sample of memory CD4+ T cells sorted from blood. Subset given: CD45RA-negative fraction. The chain uses TRBV2 and TRBJ2-7, with D tentatively TRBD2 (6 bases). This clonotype originated in a man between 18 and 35 years old in good health. The CDR3 loop is CASRSRDLTYEQYF. CDR3 nucleotides: TGTGCCAGCAGAAGCCGGGACTTAACCTACGAGCAGTACTTC.